Shown below are 10 T cell receptor beta chains from a single sample sequenced in a study of cytomegalovirus exposure and HLA in healthy donors (dated by TCRdb to the late 2010s). The method behind the library was the immunoSEQ multiplex PCR assay. The multiplex PCR relied on a mix of 60 forward primers for TCR Vbeta segments and 13 reverse primers for TCR Jbeta segments. TCRdb re-hosts the immuneACCESS table, in-frame sequences only. Its copies lack some clones; in the studies checked, an unresolved V gene accounts for under half of them, and the cause for the rest is not known. The sample data list under 250,000 clones, and 82% of these were observed just once. The biggest ten clones account for nearly 6% of the sample. What was sequenced was PBMCs. Receptors were obtained from a man aged 40-49 years in good health and CMV-seropositive.

The CDR3 nucleotides read TGTGCCAGCAGCTTGGACCAATCCCGGGACACCGGGGAGCTGTTTTTT. Translating it yields CASSLDQSRDTGELFF. The gene calls are TRBV5-4 and TRBJ2-2; D not resolved. The V end lost 0 bases, the J end lost 3 bases, and 12 bases lay between the germline ends. The V gene's germline CDR1 is SGHNT and CDR2 YYREEE (reference sequence). This CDR3 has 16 residues.

CDR3 sequence: CASSRDYRAYEQYF. As DNA, the CDR3 is TGCGCCAGCAGTCGGGACTATCGTGCCTACGAGCAGTACTTC. The chain has TRBV5-1 and TRBJ2-7; 7 nucleotides align to TRBD2. The CDR3 contains 14 residues. The germline CDR1 and CDR2 sequences are SGHRS and YFSETQ. The trim removed 5 bases at V and 2 bases at J, leaving 7 bases unmatched.

The genes are TRBV27 and TRBJ2-1; 16 nucleotides match TRBD2. Germline values: CDR1 MNHEY, CDR2 SMNVEV (reference sequence). V dropped 5 bases and J dropped 2; count of bases not matched to a gene: 9. The CDR3 is 19 amino acids. The CDR3 region has the DNA TGTGCCAGCAGTCCCCCAGGGACTAGCGGGAGGGGAACCTACAATGAGCAGTTCTTC. As protein: CASSPPGTSGRGTYNEQFF.

This sequence joins TRBV15 and TRBJ1-5, with 9 bases that match TRBD1. The J segment lost 6 bases and the V segment lost 9 bases, leaving 12 bases of the junction unmatched. This CDR3 has 15 residues. Germline-derived CDR1 and CDR2 are LNHNV and YYDKDF (reference sequence). CDR3 sequence reads: CATHPGTGFSQPQHF. The DNA of the CDR3 is TGTGCCACTCACCCAGGGACAGGGTTCAGTCAGCCCCAGCATTTT.

The CDR3 region has the DNA TGTGCCAGCAGCTTCCAGGGGGGTTGGGGCACAGATACGCAGTATTTT. It codes for CASSFQGGWGTDTQYF. The chain combines TRBV7-2 with TRBJ2-3, with a tentative D call TRBD1 (7 bases). Germline V gives CDR1 SGHTA, CDR2 FQGNSA. This CDR3 has 16 residues. V lost 3 bases and J 1 base, leaving 14 bases between the germline ends.

This chain links TRBV2 with TRBJ2-5, with no clear D. V lost 5 bases to trimming and J lost 2 bases, with 15 bases between them. CDR3 length: 15 amino acids. Germline V gene lookup returns CDR1 SNHLY and CDR2 FYNNEI. CDR3: CASSSLRSVQETQYF. CDR3 sequence (DNA): TGTGCCAGCAGTTCCCTTAGGAGTGTTCAAGAGACCCAGTACTTC.

The genes are TRBV5-4 and TRBJ1-5, with a weak D call TRBD1 (5 bases). V lost 0 bases, J lost 7 bases, and 11 bases lay in between. Per germline, CDR1 SGHNT and CDR2 YYREEE (reference sequence). The CDR3 is made up of 14 amino acids. CDR3 sequence (DNA): TGTGCCAGCAGCTTGGCGGGGGGTGGCCAGCCCCAGCATTTT. Translated: CASSLAGGGQPQHF.

The chain uses TRBV9 and TRBJ1-3, with 7 positions matching TRBD1. V shed 2 bases, J shed 0 bases, and the junction held 5 bases outside the gene matches. The CDR3 extends over 16 amino acids. From germline, CDR1 is SGDLS and CDR2 YYNGEE. The CDR3 protein is CASSVGQPFSGNTIYF. The CDR3 region has the DNA TGTGCCAGCAGCGTGGGACAGCCCTTCTCTGGAAACACCATATATTTT.

DNA for the CDR3: TGTGCCAGCAGCCACAGAACGGTCCATCAGCCCCAGCATTTT. It codes for CASSHRTVHQPQHF. This rearrangement joins TRBV5-6 to TRBJ1-5; D is unresolved. The CDR3 runs 14 residues. Germline values: CDR1 SGHDT, CDR2 YYEEEE. The V end lost 4 bases, the J end lost 5 bases, and 13 bases lay between the germline ends.

V and J are TRBV27 and TRBJ2-2, with a tentative D call TRBD1 (6 bases). The germline V gene has CDR1 MNHEY and CDR2 SMNVEV (reference sequence). The CDR3 spans 14 residues. Trimming removed 6 bases from V and 5 bases from J, with 13 bases in between. CDR3 sequence reads: CASSLDRPTGELFF. The CDR3 nucleotides read TGTGCCAGCAGCCTAGACAGGCCGACCGGGGAGCTGTTTTTT.